This TCR beta chain was captured by sequencing in a study of cytotoxic CD8 clonotypes in ibrutinib-treated CLL. The protocol was immunoSEQ multiplex PCR, while the TCRdb copy is restricted to in-frame clones and leaves out a portion. The profile covers some 130,000 clones, with approximately 85% appearing a single time and around 2.1% taken by the ten largest. V was cut by 3 bases and J by 4 bases, with 7 bases left in between. Looked up from germline, CDR1 is DFQATT and CDR2 is SNEGSKA (reference sequence). The CDR3 extends over 11 amino acids. Sequences were derived from PBMCs, sampled after 24 months of ibrutinib treatment. This chain joins TRBV20-1 and TRBJ2-7, with D uncertain. The source is a human donor with chronic lymphocytic leukemia. CDR3 sequence (DNA): TGCAGTGCTAGGGCCAAATACGAGCAGTACTTC. As protein: CSARAKYEQYF.